This is a list of T cell receptor beta chains from one sample in a study of neurological immune-mediated disorders. TCRdb fed the 5' RACE reads into MiXCR, producing one record per CDR3 protein. The sample carries under 60,000 distinct CDR3 sequences, around 5.8% recorded once. Sequencing input: CD4+ T cells from blood. Receptors originate from a woman aged 18-30 years with multiple sclerosis. The CDR3 runs from the conserved cysteine through the conserved F or W. A D gene is named only where the DNA matches it firmly. Clone size is shown for a subset of rows, as once, few, many or a class of expanded clone.

CDR3nt: TGCAGTGCTAGAGGAAGCGGGGGTTTGGTAGATACGCAGTATTTT
CDR3aa: CSARGSGGLVDTQYF
v_gene: TRBV20-1
d_gene: TRBD2
abundance: many
j_gene: TRBJ2-3

CDR3nt: TGCAGTGCCCCTAACCCAAGGGGACGCACAGATACGCAGTATTTT
CDR3aa: CSAPNPRGRTDTQYF
v_gene: TRBV20-1
d_gene: NA
abundance: many
j_gene: TRBJ2-3

CDR3nt: TGTGCCAGCAGTTTATCGGGGCGATACCGGACCACAGATACGCAGTATTTT
CDR3aa: CASSLSGRYRTTDTQYF
v_gene: TRBV28
d_gene: NA
abundance: many
j_gene: TRBJ2-3

CDR3nt: TGTGCCAGCAGTTTGGATCCGGCTGAAGCTTTCTTT
CDR3aa: CASSLDPAEAFF
v_gene: TRBV12-3/TRBV12-4
d_gene: NA
abundance: NA
j_gene: TRBJ1-1

CDR3nt: TGTGCCAGCAGTAAGAGGAGCGGGAGCTCCTACAATGAGCAGTTCTTC
CDR3aa: CASSKRSGSSYNEQFF
v_gene: TRBV7-9
d_gene: TRBD2
abundance: NA
j_gene: TRBJ2-1

CDR3nt: TGTGCCAGCAGCGTACAGGGGGTGACTAATGAAAAACTGTTTTTT
CDR3aa: CASSVQGVTNEKLFF
v_gene: TRBV9
d_gene: TRBD1
abundance: few
j_gene: TRBJ1-4

CDR3nt: TGCAGTGCTAGGGAATCTAGACGTGGAGGCTACACCTTC
CDR3aa: CSARESRRGGYTF
v_gene: TRBV20-1
d_gene: NA
abundance: many
j_gene: TRBJ1-2

CDR3nt: TGTGCCAGCAGCCGCCCCGGCACAGATACGCAGTATTTT
CDR3aa: CASSRPGTDTQYF
v_gene: TRBV28
d_gene: NA
abundance: many
j_gene: TRBJ2-3

CDR3nt: TGTGCCAGCAGCTTAGTTAGTAGGGGGGCCATTGGAGATACGCAGTATTTT
CDR3aa: CASSLVSRGAIGDTQYF
v_gene: TRBV7-2
d_gene: NA
abundance: many
j_gene: TRBJ2-3

CDR3nt: TGTGCCCAGAGACGGAACACCGGGGAGCTGTTTTTT
CDR3aa: CAQRRNTGELFF
v_gene: TRBV10-3
d_gene: NA
abundance: many
j_gene: TRBJ2-2

CDR3nt: TGTGCCTGGAGTGTAGGCCCGAGGGATACGCAGTATTTT
CDR3aa: CAWSVGPRDTQYF
v_gene: TRBV30
d_gene: NA
abundance: many
j_gene: TRBJ2-3

CDR3nt: TGTGCCAGCACCCCCTTCCAGATGAACACTGAAGCTTTCTTT
CDR3aa: CASTPFQMNTEAFF
v_gene: TRBV12-3/TRBV12-4
d_gene: NA
abundance: many
j_gene: TRBJ1-1

CDR3nt: TGTGCCAGCAGTCCGCCCGACACCTACAATGAGCAGTTCTTC
CDR3aa: CASSPPDTYNEQFF
v_gene: TRBV12-3/TRBV12-4
d_gene: NA
abundance: NA
j_gene: TRBJ2-1

CDR3nt: TGCGCCAGCAGCTTCGACAGGGGTTACAATGAGCAGTTCTTC
CDR3aa: CASSFDRGYNEQFF
v_gene: TRBV5-1
d_gene: TRBD1
abundance: many
j_gene: TRBJ2-1

CDR3nt: TGCAGTGCGAGAGACAGTCTCAACACCGGGGAGCTGTTTTTT
CDR3aa: CSARDSLNTGELFF
v_gene: TRBV20-1
d_gene: NA
abundance: many
j_gene: TRBJ2-2

CDR3nt: TGTGCCAGCAGTTACTCGTTTACCAGAAATAATTCACCCCTCCACTTT
CDR3aa: CASSYSFTRNNSPLHF
v_gene: TRBV6-5
d_gene: NA
abundance: many
j_gene: TRBJ1-6

CDR3nt: TGTGCCAGCGGAGGACAGGGCGGAGGGACTGGGGCCAACGTCCTGACTTTC
CDR3aa: CASGGQGGGTGANVLTF
v_gene: TRBV5-5
d_gene: TRBD1
abundance: many
j_gene: TRBJ2-6

CDR3nt: TGTGCCAGCAGCTCACCAAGCATAGGATCCGGGGAGCTGTTTTTT
CDR3aa: CASSSPSIGSGELFF
v_gene: TRBV7-6
d_gene: NA
abundance: many
j_gene: TRBJ2-2

CDR3nt: TGTGCCACCAGCACTGGGGCACAGATTAACACAGATACGCAGTATTTT
CDR3aa: CATSTGAQINTDTQYF
v_gene: TRBV15
d_gene: NA
abundance: many
j_gene: TRBJ2-3

CDR3nt: TGCAGTGCTGGCGGAAAAGGCAATCAGCCCCAGCATTTT
CDR3aa: CSAGGKGNQPQHF
v_gene: TRBV20-1
d_gene: NA
abundance: medium-sized
j_gene: TRBJ1-5

CDR3nt: TGCAGTGCTAGGTCAGGTACCTACGAGCAGTACTTC
CDR3aa: CSARSGTYEQYF
v_gene: TRBV20-1
d_gene: NA
abundance: many
j_gene: TRBJ2-7

CDR3nt: TGTGCCAGCAATGGAGGGGGCCATAGGAACTCCTACGAGCAGTACTTC
CDR3aa: CASNGGGHRNSYEQYF
v_gene: TRBV6-5
d_gene: NA
abundance: few
j_gene: TRBJ2-7

CDR3nt: TGTGCCAGCAGCGCGGGACAGGTAGCCACCGGGGAGCTGTTTTTT
CDR3aa: CASSAGQVATGELFF
v_gene: TRBV11-2
d_gene: TRBD1
abundance: many
j_gene: TRBJ2-2

CDR3nt: TGCAGCGGACTAGAGTGGGGACTAGCGGTTACAAGCTCCTACAATGAGCAGTTCTTC
CDR3aa: CSGLEWGLAVTSSYNEQFF
v_gene: TRBV20-1
d_gene: TRBD2
abundance: many
j_gene: TRBJ2-1

CDR3nt: TGCGCCAGCAGCCCCGGACAGGGGGCTGCTGGGGCCAACGTCCTGACTTTC
CDR3aa: CASSPGQGAAGANVLTF
v_gene: TRBV5-1
d_gene: TRBD1
abundance: many
j_gene: TRBJ2-6

CDR3nt: TGTGCCAGCAGGGAGGGAGACCGAGCCAAAAACATTCAGTACTTC
CDR3aa: CASREGDRAKNIQYF
v_gene: TRBV27
d_gene: NA
abundance: many
j_gene: TRBJ2-4

CDR3nt: TGTGCCAGCAGCTTCGTAGGCAGGGAACATGGCTACACCTTC
CDR3aa: CASSFVGREHGYTF
v_gene: TRBV11-2
d_gene: NA
abundance: NA
j_gene: TRBJ1-2

CDR3nt: TGTGCCACCAGTGACCCTACTAGCACGGAGACCCAGTACTTC
CDR3aa: CATSDPTSTETQYF
v_gene: TRBV24-1
d_gene: NA
abundance: many
j_gene: TRBJ2-5

CDR3nt: TGTGCCAGCAGCTCGGACAGGGAAAATCAGCCCCAGCATTTT
CDR3aa: CASSSDRENQPQHF
v_gene: TRBV5-6
d_gene: TRBD1
abundance: many
j_gene: TRBJ1-5